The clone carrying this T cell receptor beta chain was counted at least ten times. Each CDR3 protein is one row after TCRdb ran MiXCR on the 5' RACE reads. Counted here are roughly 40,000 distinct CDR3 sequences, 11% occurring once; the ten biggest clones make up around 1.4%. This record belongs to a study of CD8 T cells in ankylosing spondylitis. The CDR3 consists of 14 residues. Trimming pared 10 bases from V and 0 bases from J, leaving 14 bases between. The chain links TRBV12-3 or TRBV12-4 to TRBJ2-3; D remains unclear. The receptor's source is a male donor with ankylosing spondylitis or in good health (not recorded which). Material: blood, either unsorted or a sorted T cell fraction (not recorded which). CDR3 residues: CATTVLVSTDTQYF. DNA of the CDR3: TGTGCCACCACAGTTTTAGTTAGCACAGATACGCAGTATTTT.